The 31 T cell receptor beta chains below all came from one sample that was sequenced in a study of Ad26.COV2.S vaccination and SARS-CoV-2 variants. Sample treatment: approximately 18 received Ad26.COV2.S at low or high dose, single or two shots; 5 received placebo; per-sample allocation not given. All samples were drawn on day 63, counting from the first vaccine or placebo injection. Repertoires were generated with immunoSEQ multiplex PCR, while TCRdb's copy carries only in-frame clones and drops some. In the table there are 350,000 to 500,000 clones, 90% of which are singletons. Sequenced material: peripheral blood, taken in a trial of Ad26.COV2.S vaccine versus placebo. The receptors originated from a person between 18 and 60 years old who received the Ad26.COV2.S COVID-19 vaccine or a placebo.

V and J are TRBV7-3 and TRBJ2-4; 10 bases fit TRBD2. The CDR3 loop spans 16 amino acids. Germline V lookup: CDR1 SGHTA, CDR2 FQGTGA. The V gene end was trimmed by 4 bases and the J gene end by 0 bases; junction bases not matched to a gene: 3. The CDR3 is CASSSLAGLAKNIQYF. The CDR3 DNA reads as TGTGCCAGCAGCTCACTAGCGGGGCTAGCCAAAAACATTCAGTACTTC.

The CDR3 spells CASSAGTGGVNEQFF. The CDR3 DNA sequence: TGTGCCAGCAGTGCCGGGACAGGGGGAGTAAATGAGCAGTTCTTC. The chain combines TRBV6-4 with TRBJ2-1, with 11 bases lining up with TRBD1. V shed 4 bases, J shed 7 bases, and the junction held 6 bases outside the gene matches. The CDR3 has 15 amino acids. Germline values: CDR1 MRHNA, CDR2 SNTAGT.

CDR3 residues: CASTEPGGTKNIQYF. As DNA, the CDR3 is TGTGCCAGCACAGAGCCGGGAGGGACTAAAAACATTCAGTACTTC. This chain links TRBV13 with TRBJ2-4, with 8 bases fitting TRBD2. V shed 7 bases, J shed 4 bases, and the junction held 9 bases outside the gene matches. CDR1 is PRHDT, CDR2 FYEKMQ, per germline (reference sequence). The CDR3 totals 15 residues.

This sequence joins TRBV7-2 and TRBJ2-1; 10 bases align to TRBD2. The CDR3 consists of 15 residues. With V trimmed by 1 base and J by 3 bases, 0 bases remained unmatched. In germline, CDR1 is SGHTA, CDR2 FQGNSA. The CDR3 DNA reads as TGTGCCAGCAGCTTAGTAGCGGGAGGCTACAATGAGCAGTTCTTC. Amino acid sequence: CASSLVAGGYNEQFF. Full variable domain (remainder filled in from reference TRBV7-2 and TRBJ2-1): GAGVSQSPSNKVTEKGKDVELRCDPISGHTALYWYRQSLGQGLEFLIYFQGNSAPDKSGLPSDRFSAERTGGSVSTLTIQRTQQEDSAVYLCASSLVAGGYNEQFFGPGTRLTVL.

The chain is built from TRBV4-2 and TRBJ1-3, with 7 bases that match TRBD1. This CDR3 is 16 amino acids long. The germline V gene has CDR1 LGHNA and CDR2 YNFKEQ. J lost 4 bases, V lost 3 bases, and 9 bases had no gene match. CDR3 sequence (DNA): TGTGCCAGCAGCCATACGACAGGGAATGAAGGAAACACCATATATTTT. Encoded protein: CASSHTTGNEGNTIYF.

With regard to this clone: Other DNA sequences from this sample encode an identical CDR3 as well. The rearrangement links TRBV9 to TRBJ2-7, with 9 bases aligning to TRBD1. V gave up 2 bases and J gave up 0 bases; unmatched junction bases: 3. Germline V gene lookup returns CDR1 SGDLS and CDR2 YYNGEE. The CDR3 is made up of 15 amino acids. The CDR3 bases are TGTGCCAGCAGCGTGGGACAGGGCGCCTCCTACGAGCAGTACTTC. As protein: CASSVGQGASYEQYF.

This sequence joins TRBV30 and TRBJ2-7; D tentatively reads TRBD1 or TRBD2 (5 bases each). CDR3 length: 14 residues. The germline CDR1 and CDR2 sequences are GTSNPN and SVGIG (reference sequence). The V and J ends lost 3 bases and 6 bases respectively, with 18 bases between them. CDR3 amino acids: CAWRPAGTPPEQYF. The CDR3 DNA sequence: TGTGCCTGGAGGCCCGCCGGGACGCCCCCCGAGCAGTACTTC. Based on the CDR3 plus reference TRBV30 and TRBJ2-7, the full variable domain is SQTIHQWPATLVQPVGSPLSLECTVEGTSNPNLYWYRQAAGRGLQLLFYSVGIGQISSEVPQNLSASRPQDRQFILSSKKLLLSDSGFYLCAWRPAGTPPEQYFGPGTRLTVT.

This clone occurred once. The chain is built from TRBV11-3 and TRBJ2-7, with 8 bases that match TRBD1. Germline assignment: CDR1 SGHNT and CDR2 YENEEA. There are 15 residues in the CDR3. V lost 5 bases, J lost 3 bases, and 9 bases stayed unmatched. The CDR3 DNA reads as TGTGCCAGCAGCCCCTCCCGGGGACAGGACTACGAGCAGTACTTC. It specifies CASSPSRGQDYEQYF.

In its sample, this clone was seen a few times. The chain recombines TRBV19 with TRBJ2-6, with D possibly TRBD1 on 5 matching bases. Trimming cost V 7 bases and J 0 bases, with 10 bases left between them. The germline V gene encodes CDR1 LNHDA and CDR2 SQIVND (reference sequence). The CDR3 is 15 amino acids. This chain's CDR3 is CASKQESSGANVLTF. CDR3 nucleotide sequence: TGTGCCAGTAAACAGGAGAGCTCTGGGGCCAACGTCCTGACTTTC.

This clone showed up just once. The CDR3: CASSEGRGIINEQFF. CDR3 nucleotides: TGTGCCAGCAGTGAGGGCAGGGGAATTATCAATGAGCAGTTCTTC. The genes are TRBV2 and TRBJ2-1; D is perhaps TRBD1 (6 bases). The V gene lost 3 bases and the J gene lost 6 bases, with 15 bases spanning the gap. This CDR3 has 15 amino acids. Germline-derived CDR1 and CDR2 are SNHLY and FYNNEI.

The V and J genes are TRBV13 and TRBJ2-3; 8 nucleotides line up with TRBD2. J was trimmed by 0 bases and V by 4 bases; bases with no gene match: 6. The CDR3 length is 16 residues. The germline V gene has CDR1 PRHDT and CDR2 FYEKMQ (reference sequence). CDR3 region: CASSSTSGLSTDTQYF. In DNA form, the CDR3 reads TGTGCCAGCAGCTCTACTAGCGGACTGAGCACAGATACGCAGTATTTT. Full variable domain (missing parts from reference TRBV13 and TRBJ2-3): AAGVIQSPRHLIKEKRETATLKCYPIPRHDTVYWYQQGPGQDPQFLISFYEKMQSDKGSIPDRFSAQQFSDYHSELNMSSLELGDSALYFCASSSTSGLSTDTQYFGPGTRLTVL.

The V call is TRBV4-1, the J call TRBJ2-5; 8 bases agree with TRBD1. Germline V CDR1 and CDR2: MGHRA, YSYEKL. The CDR3 is 16 amino acids. V trimming: 0 bases; J trimming: 5 bases; junction bases outside the gene matches: 8. For the CDR3, the DNA is TGCGCCAGCAGCCAAGATACATGGGACAGGTCGGAGACCCAGTACTTC. It specifies CASSQDTWDRSETQYF.

Details on this clone: At the DNA level, this CDR3 is encoded by other sequences in the same sample as well. The V call is TRBV24-1, the J call TRBJ1-5, with D unresolved. Germline lookup yields CDR1 KGHDR and CDR2 SFDVKD. Trimming pared 3 bases from V and 4 bases from J, leaving 9 bases between. The CDR3 loop spans 14 amino acids. The CDR3 DNA reads TGTGCCACCAGTGATCCCGGGAATAATCAGCCCCAGCATTTT. This encodes CATSDPGNNQPQHF.

The chain carries TRBV28 and TRBJ1-1, with D uncertain. Trimming cost V 3 bases and J 10 bases, with 15 bases left between them. Germline CDR1 is MDHEN and CDR2 is SYDVKM. The length of the CDR3 is 13 residues. CDR3 sequence: CASSFAGKLGAFF. The CDR3 DNA reads as TGTGCCAGCAGTTTTGCTGGGAAGCTGGGAGCTTTCTTT.

Remarks on this clone: This may be a read error: a much more frequent sequence differs by one nucleotide. The rearrangement uses TRBV18 and TRBJ1-3; the D is unclear. Looked up from germline, CDR1 is KGHSH and CDR2 is LQKENI. Trimming shortened V by 2 bases and J by 0 bases, and 11 bases separated the two germline ends. The CDR3 loop spans 16 amino acids. The CDR3 sequence: CASSPGKEFSGNTIYF. The CDR3, as DNA: TGTGCCAGCTCACCAGGGAAGGAGTTCTCTGGAAACACCATATATTTT.

The chain uses TRBV28 and TRBJ2-2, with a weak D call TRBD1 (6 bases). The CDR3 is 16 residues long. Trimming removed 7 bases at V and 0 bases at J, with 15 bases between. The germline V gene has CDR1 MDHEN and CDR2 SYDVKM. CDR3 protein: CASKIPQGTNTGELFF. CDR3 bases: TGTGCCAGCAAGATCCCGCAGGGGACGAACACCGGGGAGCTGTTTTTT.

V usage is TRBV6-5 and J usage is TRBJ2-2; 10 nucleotides line up with TRBD2. The CDR3 runs 14 residues. V lost 8 bases and J lost 3; bases outside the gene matches: 3. The germline CDR1 and CDR2 sequences are MNHEY and SVGAGI. The CDR3, as DNA: TGTGCCAGCGGGCTAGCGGGAGACACCGGGGAGCTGTTTTTT. Amino acids: CASGLAGDTGELFF.

In this sample, this clone turned up once. The V call is TRBV4-2, the J call TRBJ1-2; D remains ambiguous. V lost 1 base and J lost 4, with 10 bases in between. Looked up from germline, CDR1 is LGHNA and CDR2 is YNFKEQ. CDR3 size: 14 residues. The DNA for the CDR3 is TGTGCCAGCAGCCAAGCCACAGTTTCCTATGGCTACACCTTC. As protein: CASSQATVSYGYTF.

DNA of the CDR3: TGTGCCAGCAGCCCCGGGACAGGGGGAGGGCCTGAAGCTTTCTTT. Its protein product is CASSPGTGGGPEAFF. This chain joins TRBV3-1 (or the pseudogene TRBV3-2) and TRBJ1-1; 11 bases are shared with TRBD1. V shed 4 bases, J shed 6 bases, and the junction held 7 bases outside the gene matches. Germline loops: CDR1 LGHDT, CDR2 YNNKEL (reference sequence). The CDR3 consists of 15 residues.

This sequence joins TRBV3-1 (or the pseudogene TRBV3-2) and TRBJ2-7; 8 nucleotides align to TRBD2. This CDR3 region has 16 residues. CDR1 LGHDT and CDR2 YNNKEL come from the germline V gene (reference sequence). V shed 0 bases and J 10 bases; nucleotides not matched to a gene: 14. The CDR3 here is CASSQDLGTSVVRQYF. CDR3 nucleotides: TGTGCCAGCAGCCAAGATCTCGGGACTAGTGTGGTGAGACAGTACTTC.

The chain employs TRBV12-2 and TRBJ2-7. TRBV12-2 constitutes a pseudogene. This CDR3 has 11 amino acids. DNA of the CDR3: TGTGCAAGTCGTTCCTCCTACGAGCAGTACTTC. This translates into CASRSSYEQYF.

The CDR3 protein is CASSTRTSGSWTGELFF. The CDR3 nucleotides read TGTGCCAGTAGTACCAGGACTAGCGGGAGTTGGACCGGGGAGCTGTTTTTT. The V and J genes are TRBV19 and TRBJ2-2, with TRBD2 matching over 13 bases. The junction had 7 bases not matched to a gene; V was cut back by 4 bases and J by 5 bases. The germline V gene has CDR1 LNHDA and CDR2 SQIVND (reference sequence). This CDR3 has 17 residues.

The chain combines TRBV10-3 with TRBJ2-2; D is uncertain. This CDR3 spans 13 amino acids. Trimming cost V 0 bases and J 6 bases, with 5 bases left between them. CDR1 ENHRY and CDR2 SYGVKD come from the germline V gene. The CDR3 sequence: CAISESKSGELFF. CDR3 in DNA: TGTGCCATCAGTGAGTCAAAGTCCGGGGAGCTGTTTTTT.

The chain uses TRBV7-8 and TRBJ2-2; D is undetermined. Between the trimmed V and J ends, which lost 2 bases and 6 bases, there was a span of 16 bases. The CDR3 is made up of 16 amino acids. CDR1 and CDR2 (germline): SGHVS, FQNEAQ. The CDR3 loop is CASSLPGIITSGELFF. CDR3 coding DNA: TGTGCCAGCAGCTTACCTGGGATCATTACTTCCGGGGAGCTGTTTTTT.

This clone was seen only a few times. This chain joins TRBV27 and TRBJ1-5; possible D gene TRBD1, 5 bases. Germline CDR1 reads MNHEY; CDR2 reads SMNVEV (reference sequence). There are 14 residues in the CDR3. V was shortened by 2 bases and J by 4 bases, with 9 bases between the two germline ends. The CDR3 coding sequence is TGTGCCAGCAGTTTACAGGGTCAGAATCAGCCCCAGCATTTT. As protein: CASSLQGQNQPQHF.

This rearrangement joins TRBV13 to TRBJ1-5; no clear D. Germline values: CDR1 PRHDT, CDR2 FYEKMQ (reference sequence). CDR3 length: 12 amino acids. The V gene lost 4 bases and the J gene lost 3 bases, with 4 bases spanning the gap. The chain's CDR3 is CASSSFNQPQHF. CDR3 nucleotides: TGTGCCAGCAGCTCCTTCAATCAGCCCCAGCATTTT.

This chain links TRBV5-1 with TRBJ1-5; D possibly corresponds to TRBD1 (6 bases). The length of the CDR3 is 15 residues. V shed 1 base and J shed 0 bases, with 8 bases lying between them. CDR1 is SGHRS, CDR2 YFSETQ, per germline. In nucleotides, the CDR3 is TGCGCCAGCAGCTTGACGGACAGTAGCAATCAGCCCCAGCATTTT. It encodes CASSLTDSSNQPQHF.

This clone has just one count. The V and J genes are TRBV28 and TRBJ2-7; D possibly matches TRBD1 or TRBD2 (5 bases each). V gave up 5 bases and J gave up 3 bases, with 23 bases separating them. The germline CDR1 and CDR2 sequences are MDHEN and SYDVKM. CDR3 length: 17 amino acids. CDR3 sequence (DNA): TGTGCCAGCAGTGCGCCCGGGGCCAGCGTTTCATTCTACGAGCAGTACTTC. Amino acids: CASSAPGASVSFYEQYF. Together with reference TRBV28 and TRBJ2-7, the CDR3 gives the full variable domain: DVKVTQSSRYLVKRTGEKVFLECVQDMDHENMFWYRQDPGLGLRLIYFSYDVKMKEKGDIPEGYSVSREKKERFSLILESASTNQTSMYLCASSAPGASVSFYEQYFGPGTRLTVT.

The chain has TRBV7-3 and TRBJ2-1; D is uncertain. Per the germline V gene, CDR1 is SGHTA and CDR2 is FQGTGA. The V end lost 0 bases, the J end lost 6 bases, and 9 bases lay between the germline ends. The CDR3 is made up of 14 amino acids. CDR3 amino acids: CASSLTGILNEQFF. The DNA for the CDR3 is TGTGCCAGCAGCTTAACGGGGATCCTCAATGAGCAGTTCTTC. The variable domain in full, with the rest retrieved from reference TRBV7-3 and TRBJ2-1, is GAGVSQTPSNKVTEKGKYVELRCDPISGHTALYWYRQSLGQGPEFLIYFQGTGAADDSGLPNDRFFAVRPEGSVSTLKIQRTERGDSAVYLCASSLTGILNEQFFGPGTRLTVL.

The CDR3 nucleotides are TGTGCCACCGACCGGGGGGCCACTAGCGGGAGAAGGAATGAGCAGTTCTTC. Its protein is CATDRGATSGRRNEQFF. The chain recombines TRBV15 with TRBJ2-1, with 11 positions matching TRBD2. Trimming cost V 8 bases and J 7 bases; bases outside gene matches: 16. Germline CDR1 is LNHNV and CDR2 is YYDKDF (reference sequence). The CDR3 contains 17 residues. Looking up the rest from reference TRBV15 and TRBJ2-1 gives the full variable domain: DAMVIQNPRYQVTQFGKPVTLSCSQTLNHNVMYWYQQKSSQAPKLLFHYYDKDFNNEADTPDNFQSRRPNTSFCFLDIRSPGLGDTAMYLCATDRGATSGRRNEQFFGPGTRLTVL.

The chain is built from TRBV7-9 and TRBJ2-1; 7 bases are a match to TRBD2. CDR3 length equals 14 residues. J gave up 8 bases and V 4 bases, and 8 bases lay outside the gene matches. Germline values: CDR1 SEHNR, CDR2 FQNEAQ (reference sequence). The CDR3 bases are TGTGCCAGCAGCTCATACACTAGCGAGGATGAGCAGTTCTTC. This sequence encodes CASSSYTSEDEQFF.